This T cell receptor (beta chain) stems from a study of glioma-infiltrating T cells (dated by TCRdb to 2016 to 2017). Background on the whole study: TCR alpha- and beta-chain repertoires were sequenced from glioma tissue, non-neoplastic brain tissue and matched peripheral blood mononuclear cells. Three low-grade glioma patients, under ten primary glioblastoma patients and three non-glioma patients contributing non-neoplastic brain tissue were included in the paired cohort. To measure divergence between tissue and blood T-cell populations, each tissue-infiltrating repertoire was compared with the peripheral blood repertoire of the same patient. Overall study outcomes, separate from this receptor: Very few CDR3 sequences were found to be shared between tissue and blood, and this scarcity was attributed to high CDR3 diversity and limited sampling. VJ-independent divergence between tissue and blood was lower than expected in non-neoplastic patients but higher than expected in all gliomas, particularly low-grade gliomas. Small numbers underpinned the group comparisons: about 8 glioblastoma patients, three low-grade glioma patients and three non-neoplastic patients.

The iRepertoire nested amplicon-rescue multiplex PCR (arm-PCR) platform was used to amplify TCR alpha and beta CDR3 regions from RNA. For one-step reverse transcription and amplification, 100-400 ng of tissue mRNA or PBMC total RNA was used as input. After bead purification, a secondary multiplex PCR added Illumina adapters, and libraries were gel-purified between 200 and 400 bp. The libraries contained internal 6-nucleotide barcodes that were used for demultiplexing. Sequencing of the libraries was done on an Illumina MiSeq using 2x220 or 2x250 nucleotide paired-end reads. The authors' pipeline ran thus. FLASH 1.2.11 was used to merge paired reads, and BWA-MEM then aligned the reads to the GRCh37 human genome before TRA and TRB reads were extracted. An IMGT-derived reference of cassette sequences and CDR3 motifs, with pseudogenes included, was used for V and J assignment. Reads were translated in three frames, and productive CDR3s were defined as those with a C...FGXG motif and no stop codons. A clonotype was defined as a unique combination of a V-J cassette pair and a CDR3 amino acid sequence. Filtering of reads was based on Hamming distance, with the threshold set by the sequence error rate of each sample in mapped regions. The raw public reads went through TCRdb reprocessing: fastp at Q25, MiXCR clone calling, in-frame beta chains kept. All rows with the same CDR3 protein become a single entry with the most common DNA and genes. These V and J calls originate from TCRdb's pipeline instead of the authors' own analysis. Counted in this sample were approximately 90,000 distinct CDR3 sequences; 20% to 25% of them appeared once. Approximately 7% of the sample belongs to the ten largest clones.

The germline V gene gives CDR1 as SQVTM and CDR2 as ANQGSEA. The CDR3 measures 11 amino acids from cysteine to phenylalanine. Left in the record is the CDR3 DNA by itself, 33 bases read in frame from the first base. The V end loses 8 bases and the J end loses 6 bases, and a stretch of 11 bases separates them. This clonotype showed up many times. What this receptor recognizes is not known. Base qualities are not provided; no much larger clone lies one nucleotide away. The origin of this receptor is a human donor with low-grade glioma or glioblastoma, undergoing nonglioma brain surgery, or in good health (not recorded which). The sequenced sample was glioma tissue, nonneoplastic brain tissue, or PBMCs (not recorded which). Recombination joined TRBV29-1 with TRBJ2-1; the best D guess is TRBD2, with 6 bases matching. The CDR3 is CSTSGGNEQFF. The bases read TGCAGCACCTCCGGGGGCAATGAGCAGTTCTTC.